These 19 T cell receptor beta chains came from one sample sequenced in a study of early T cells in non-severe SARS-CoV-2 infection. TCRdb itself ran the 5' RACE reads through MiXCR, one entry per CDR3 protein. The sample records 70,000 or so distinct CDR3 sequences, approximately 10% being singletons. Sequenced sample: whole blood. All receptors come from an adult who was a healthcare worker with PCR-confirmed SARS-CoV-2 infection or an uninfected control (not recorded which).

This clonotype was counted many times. The CDR3 coding sequence is TGTGCCAGCAGCTTAAAATACGACAGGGTAGACCAAGAGACCCAGTACTTC. This translates into CASSLKYDRVDQETQYF. This sequence joins TRBV7-8 and TRBJ2-5; 7 bases line up with TRBD1. V shed 2 bases, J shed 0 bases, and the junction held 9 bases outside the gene matches. Germline V gene data show CDR1 as SGHVS and CDR2 as FQNEAQ. The CDR3 loop spans 17 amino acids.

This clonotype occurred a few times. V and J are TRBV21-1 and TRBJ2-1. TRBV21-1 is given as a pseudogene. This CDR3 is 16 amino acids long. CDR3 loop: CASSKSQVGTYNEQFF. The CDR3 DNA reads TGTGCCAGCAGCAAGAGTCAGGTGGGCACCTACAATGAGCAGTTCTTC.

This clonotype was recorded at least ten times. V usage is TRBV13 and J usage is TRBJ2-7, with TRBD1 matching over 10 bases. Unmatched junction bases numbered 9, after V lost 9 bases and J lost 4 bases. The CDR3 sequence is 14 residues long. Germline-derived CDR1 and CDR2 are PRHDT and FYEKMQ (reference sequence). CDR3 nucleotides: TGTGCCAGTAGCGCCGGGACAGGGGCTTACGAGCAGTACTTC. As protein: CASSAGTGAYEQYF.

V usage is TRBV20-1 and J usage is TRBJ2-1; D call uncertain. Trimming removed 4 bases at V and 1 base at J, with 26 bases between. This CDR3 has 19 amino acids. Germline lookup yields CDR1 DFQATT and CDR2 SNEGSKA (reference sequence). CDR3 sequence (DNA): TGCAGTGCTACCCCCCAATGGAGACAAACCGGACGTTCCTACAATGAGCAGTTCTTC. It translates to CSATPQWRQTGRSYNEQFF.

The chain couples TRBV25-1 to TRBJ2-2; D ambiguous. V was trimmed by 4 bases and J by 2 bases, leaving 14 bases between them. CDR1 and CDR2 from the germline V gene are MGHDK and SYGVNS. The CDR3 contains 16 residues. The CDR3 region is CASSGTRAPNTGELFF. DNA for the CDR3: TGTGCCAGCAGTGGTACCCGGGCCCCAAACACCGGGGAGCTGTTTTTT.

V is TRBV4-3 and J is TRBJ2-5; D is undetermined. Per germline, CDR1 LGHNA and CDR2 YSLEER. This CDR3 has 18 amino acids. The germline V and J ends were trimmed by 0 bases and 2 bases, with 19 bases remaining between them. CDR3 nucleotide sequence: TGCGCCAGCAGCCAAGAATGGGCAGCCGACTCGGGTCAAGAGACCCAGTACTTC. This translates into CASSQEWAADSGQETQYF.

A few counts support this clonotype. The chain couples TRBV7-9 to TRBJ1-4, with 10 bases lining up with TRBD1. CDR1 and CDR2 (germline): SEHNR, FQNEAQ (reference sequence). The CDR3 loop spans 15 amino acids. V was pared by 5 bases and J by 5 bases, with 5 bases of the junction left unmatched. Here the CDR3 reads CASSLRQGANEKLFF. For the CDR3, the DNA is TGTGCCAGCAGCCTAAGACAGGGGGCGAATGAAAAACTGTTTTTT.

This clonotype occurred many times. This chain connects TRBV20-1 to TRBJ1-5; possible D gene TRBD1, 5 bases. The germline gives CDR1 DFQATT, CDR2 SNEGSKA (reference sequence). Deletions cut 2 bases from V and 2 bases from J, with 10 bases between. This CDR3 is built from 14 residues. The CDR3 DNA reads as TGCAGTGCTAGATTTCCGGGGGGCAATCAGCCCCAGCATTTT. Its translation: CSARFPGGNQPQHF.

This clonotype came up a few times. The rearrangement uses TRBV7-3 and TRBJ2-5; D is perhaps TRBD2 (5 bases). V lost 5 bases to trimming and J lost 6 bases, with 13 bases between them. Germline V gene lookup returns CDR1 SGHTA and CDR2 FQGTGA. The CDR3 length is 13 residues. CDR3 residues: CASSPAREKTQYF. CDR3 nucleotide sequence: TGTGCCAGCAGCCCTGCAAGGGAGAAGACCCAGTACTTC.

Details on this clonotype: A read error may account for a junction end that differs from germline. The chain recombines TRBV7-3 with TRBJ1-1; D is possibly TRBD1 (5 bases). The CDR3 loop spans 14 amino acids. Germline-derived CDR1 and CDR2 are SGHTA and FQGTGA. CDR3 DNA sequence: TGTGCCAGCAGCTTAACGGGGCAGTCGTCTGAAGCTTCCTTT. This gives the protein CASSLTGQSSEASF.

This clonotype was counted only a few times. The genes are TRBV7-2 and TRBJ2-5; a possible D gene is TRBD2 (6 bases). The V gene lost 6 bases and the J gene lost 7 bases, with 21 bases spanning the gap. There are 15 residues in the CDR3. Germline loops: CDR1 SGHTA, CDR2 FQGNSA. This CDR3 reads CASRPDSAGGWTQYF. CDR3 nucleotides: TGTGCCAGCAGACCTGACTCGGCCGGGGGATGGACCCAGTACTTC.

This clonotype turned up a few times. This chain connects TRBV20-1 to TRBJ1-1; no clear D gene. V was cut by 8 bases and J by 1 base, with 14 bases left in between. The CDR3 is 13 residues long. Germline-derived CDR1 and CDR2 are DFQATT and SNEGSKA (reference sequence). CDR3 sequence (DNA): TGCAGTCCCCCAGGCAGGACGAACACTGAAGCTTTCTTT. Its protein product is CSPPGRTNTEAFF.

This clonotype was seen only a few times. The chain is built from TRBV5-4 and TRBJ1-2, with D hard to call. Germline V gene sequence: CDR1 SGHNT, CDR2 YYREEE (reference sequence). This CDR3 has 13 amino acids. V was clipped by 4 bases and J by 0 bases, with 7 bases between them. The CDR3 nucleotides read TGTGCCAGCAGCCCCGACACTAACTATGGCTACACCTTC. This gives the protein CASSPDTNYGYTF.

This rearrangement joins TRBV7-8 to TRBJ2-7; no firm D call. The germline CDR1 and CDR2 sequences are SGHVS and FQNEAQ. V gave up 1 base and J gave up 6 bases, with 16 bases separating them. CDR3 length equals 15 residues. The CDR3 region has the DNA TGTGCCAGCAGCTTAGAGTCTGGGCCACGGCGCGAGCAGTACTTC. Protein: CASSLESGPRREQYF.

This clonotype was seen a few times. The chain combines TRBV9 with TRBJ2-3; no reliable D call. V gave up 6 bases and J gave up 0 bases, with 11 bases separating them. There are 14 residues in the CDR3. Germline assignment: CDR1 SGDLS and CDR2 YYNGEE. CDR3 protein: CASTEGWSTDTQYF. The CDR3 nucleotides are TGTGCCAGCACTGAAGGGTGGAGCACAGATACGCAGTATTTT.

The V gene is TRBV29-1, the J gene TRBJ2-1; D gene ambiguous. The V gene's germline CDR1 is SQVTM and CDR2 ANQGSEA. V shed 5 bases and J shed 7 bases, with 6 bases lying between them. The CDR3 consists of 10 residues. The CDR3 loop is CSVRINEQFF. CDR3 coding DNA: TGCAGCGTTCGTATTAATGAGCAGTTCTTC.

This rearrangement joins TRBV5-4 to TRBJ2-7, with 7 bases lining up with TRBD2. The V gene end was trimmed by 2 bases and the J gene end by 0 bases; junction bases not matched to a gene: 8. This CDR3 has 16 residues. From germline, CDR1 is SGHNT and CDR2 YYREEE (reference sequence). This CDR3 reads CASSFASSGRSYEQYF. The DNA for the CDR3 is TGTGCCAGCAGCTTCGCCTCTAGCGGTCGCTCCTACGAGCAGTACTTC. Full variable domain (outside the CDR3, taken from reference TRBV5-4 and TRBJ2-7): ETGVTQSPTHLIKTRGQQVTLRCSSQSGHNTVSWYQQALGQGPQFIFQYYREEENGRGNFPPRFSGLQFPNYSSELNVNALELDDSALYLCASSFASSGRSYEQYFGPGTRLTVT.

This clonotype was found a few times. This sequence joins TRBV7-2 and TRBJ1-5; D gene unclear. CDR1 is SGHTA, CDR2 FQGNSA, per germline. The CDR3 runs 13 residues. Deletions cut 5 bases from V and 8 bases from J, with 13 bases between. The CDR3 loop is CASSLLTAKPQHF. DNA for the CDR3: TGTGCCAGCAGCCTCCTGACTGCCAAGCCCCAGCATTTT.

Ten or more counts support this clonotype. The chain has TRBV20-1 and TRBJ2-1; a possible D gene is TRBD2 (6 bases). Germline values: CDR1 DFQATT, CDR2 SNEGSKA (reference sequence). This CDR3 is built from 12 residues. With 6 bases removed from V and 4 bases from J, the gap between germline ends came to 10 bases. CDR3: CSALGLYNEQFF. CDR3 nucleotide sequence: TGCAGTGCACTTGGACTATACAATGAGCAGTTCTTC.